These 20 T cell receptor beta chains originate from one sample sequenced in a study of CD8 T cells in ankylosing spondylitis. TCRdb processed the 5' RACE reads anew with MiXCR; each CDR3 protein has one entry. The data contain approximately 42,000 distinct CDR3 sequences, approximately 10% of them singletons. Source material: blood, either unsorted or a sorted T cell fraction (not recorded which). These receptors came from a male donor with ankylosing spondylitis or in good health (not recorded which).

This clonotype was recorded many times. This rearrangement joins TRBV12-3 or TRBV12-4 to TRBJ2-6; D remains unclear. V was pared by 8 bases and J by 1 base, with 3 bases between. The CDR3 consists of 12 residues. CDR3 DNA: TGTGCCAGCCGGTCTGGGGCCAACGTCCTGACTTTC. It codes for CASRSGANVLTF.

Ten or more counts support this clonotype. The chain recombines TRBV5-1 with TRBJ2-1, with D unresolved. V lost 0 bases and J lost 5, with 6 bases in between. The CDR3 sequence is 13 residues long. Germline V gene data show CDR1 as SGHRS and CDR2 as YFSETQ. DNA for the CDR3: TGCGCCAGCAGCTTGGCTCGCCACAATGAGCAGTTCTTC. Its protein is CASSLARHNEQFF.

This clonotype was observed many times. The CDR3, as DNA: TGTGCCAGCAGCTTGGAGCCGGGACAGGGAGGAGAAAAACTGTTTTTT. Amino acids: CASSLEPGQGGEKLFF. V and J are TRBV5-6 and TRBJ1-4; 9 bases map to TRBD1. Trimming took 0 bases from V and 8 from J; bases not matched to a gene: 8. CDR3 length equals 16 residues. The germline gives CDR1 SGHDT, CDR2 YYEEEE.

This chain's CDR3 is CASSPISQGHEQYF. The CDR3 nucleotides are TGTGCCAGCAGTCCGATCTCGCAGGGCCACGAGCAGTACTTC. This chain uses TRBV27 with TRBJ2-7, with D possibly matching TRBD1 (5 bases). This CDR3 spans 14 amino acids. V was trimmed by 5 bases and J by 5 bases, leaving 16 bases between them. The germline CDR1 and CDR2 sequences are MNHEY and SMNVEV (reference sequence).

The V and J genes are TRBV12-3 or TRBV12-4 and TRBJ1-2; perhaps TRBD1 as D (6 bases). There are 16 residues in the CDR3. Deletions cut 2 bases from V and 5 bases from J, with 18 bases between. The CDR3 loop reads CASSLTGGSRVYGYTF. In nucleotides, the CDR3 is TGTGCCAGCAGTTTAACGGGGGGCAGCAGAGTTTATGGCTACACCTTC.

In this sample, this clonotype turned up many times. The V call is TRBV11-2, the J call TRBJ2-1, with a weak D call TRBD2 (5 bases). Germline-derived CDR1 and CDR2 are SGHAT and FQNNGV. There are 16 residues in the CDR3. V lost 4 bases and J 8 bases, leaving 21 bases between the germline ends. CDR3 residues: CASSSETTPNLDEQFF. CDR3 DNA: TGTGCCAGCAGCTCCGAGACTACGCCAAATTTGGATGAGCAGTTCTTC.

There are many counts of this clonotype. The chain employs TRBV29-1 and TRBJ2-2, with D perhaps TRBD1 (5 bases). Germline lookup yields CDR1 SQVTM and CDR2 ANQGSEA. The CDR3 loop spans 14 amino acids. The V end lost 7 bases, the J end lost 1 base, and 13 bases lay between the germline ends. The CDR3, as DNA: TGCAGCGCTGGAAGGGGTTTGAACACCGGGGAGCTGTTTTTT. Its protein product is CSAGRGLNTGELFF.

Ten or more counts support this clonotype. The J gene is TRBJ1-1, the V gene TRBV19; D gene uncertain. The CDR3 is 14 residues long. Trimming removed 7 bases from V and 0 bases from J, with 12 bases in between. Germline CDR1 is LNHDA and CDR2 is SQIVND (reference sequence). The CDR3 region has the DNA TGTGCCAGTATTACCGGACGGATGAACACTGAAGCTTTCTTT. Translated: CASITGRMNTEAFF. Filled out from reference TRBV19 and TRBJ1-1, the complete variable domain reads DGGITQSPKYLFRKEGQNVTLSCEQNLNHDAMYWYRQDPGQGLRLIYYSQIVNDFQKGDIAEGYSVSREKKESFPLTVTSAQKNPTAFYLCASITGRMNTEAFFGQGTRLTVV.

As for this clonotype: The junction departs from the called germline gene at one end, perhaps through a read error. The V call is TRBV5-1, the J call TRBJ2-1; TRBD2 agrees at 7 bases. CDR3 size: 13 residues. Per germline, CDR1 SGHRS and CDR2 YFSETQ. The chain's CDR3 is CANSLATSYEQFF. In DNA form, the CDR3 reads TGCGCCAACAGCTTGGCGACTAGCTATGAGCAGTTCTTC.

This clonotype has ten or more counts. The chain combines TRBV15 with TRBJ2-3; no clear D gene. V was trimmed by 0 bases and J by 4 bases, leaving 5 bases between them. Looked up from germline, CDR1 is LNHNV and CDR2 is YYDKDF (reference sequence). The CDR3 runs to 13 residues. This CDR3 is CATSRDWADTQYF. CDR3 coding DNA: TGTGCCACCAGCAGAGATTGGGCAGATACGCAGTATTTT.

In its sample, this clonotype was seen a few times. CDR3 region: CAWMGPNTEAFF. For the CDR3, the DNA is TGTGCCTGGATGGGCCCGAACACTGAAGCTTTCTTT. The genes are TRBV30 and TRBJ1-1; D gene unclear. The CDR3 contains 12 residues. V was cut by 4 bases and J by 1 base, with 7 bases left in between. CDR1 is GTSNPN and CDR2 is SVGIG in the germline V gene (reference sequence). Drawing the rest from reference TRBV30 and TRBJ1-1, the complete variable domain is SQTIHQWPATLVQPVGSPLSLECTVEGTSNPNLYWYRQAAGRGLQLLFYSVGIGQISSEVPQNLSASRPQDRQFILSSKKLLLSDSGFYLCAWMGPNTEAFFGQGTRLTVV.

This clonotype came up a few times. The V gene is TRBV6-1, the J gene TRBJ2-1; the D gene could be TRBD1 or TRBD2 (5 bases each). The CDR3 is 15 amino acids. Trimming pared 5 bases from V and 3 bases from J, leaving 14 bases between. The germline gives CDR1 MNHNS, CDR2 SASEGT. The CDR3 loop reads CASSISGTGYNEQFF. CDR3 DNA: TGTGCCAGCAGTATTTCCGGGACGGGCTACAATGAGCAGTTCTTC.

This clonotype was seen ten or more times. The V call is TRBV20-1, the J call TRBJ2-2; D perhaps matches TRBD2 (6 bases). From germline, CDR1 is DFQATT and CDR2 SNEGSKA (reference sequence). Trimming pared 0 bases from V and 4 bases from J, leaving 15 bases between. This CDR3 has 16 amino acids. The CDR3 sequence is CSARDLLAVGTGELFF. As DNA, the CDR3 is TGCAGTGCTAGAGATTTACTAGCCGTGGGCACCGGGGAGCTGTTTTTT.

This clonotype has ten or more counts. The rearrangement uses TRBV5-1 and TRBJ1-2, with D maybe TRBD1 (5 bases). Germline V lookup: CDR1 SGHRS, CDR2 YFSETQ. This CDR3 is built from 13 residues. The V end was cut by 4 bases, the J end by 4 bases, with 11 bases between. The CDR3 is CASSPGTVYGYTF. The CDR3 DNA sequence: TGCGCCAGCAGCCCCGGGACGGTCTATGGCTACACCTTC.

This clonotype was picked up many times. The V gene is TRBV6-5, the J gene TRBJ1-1, with a possible D match to TRBD1 (5 bases). V dropped 0 bases and J dropped 1 base, with 9 bases sitting between them. The germline CDR1 and CDR2 sequences are MNHEY and SVGAGI. This CDR3 has 15 residues. The CDR3 here is CASSYSAGWNTEAFF. The CDR3 nucleotides are TGTGCCAGCAGTTACTCTGCAGGGTGGAACACTGAAGCTTTCTTT.

To note about this clonotype: The germline gene is not matched at one end of the junction; a read error may be the cause. The chain recombines TRBV5-3 with TRBJ2-4, with D perhaps matching TRBD2 (6 bases). TRBV5-3 is reported as an ORF; its role is uncertain. This CDR3 has 13 residues. The CDR3 DNA is TGTGCCAGCAGCTTGGAGGAGGGTAACATTCAGTACTTC. It yields the protein CASSLEEGNIQYF.

This clonotype is labeled as medium-sized. V and J are TRBV6-5 and TRBJ2-3; D ambiguous. Germline CDR1 is MNHEY and CDR2 is SVGAGI. This CDR3 comprises 11 residues. The V and J ends lost 7 bases and 5 bases respectively, with 7 bases between them. The CDR3 bases are TGTGCCAGCACCCTACGAGATACGCAGTATTTT. The encoded protein is CASTLRDTQYF.

This clonotype was seen at least ten times. The chain joins TRBV5-1 to TRBJ2-2; D may be TRBD1 (5 bases). Per germline, CDR1 SGHRS and CDR2 YFSETQ. Trimming took off 4 bases at V and 1 base at J, with 11 bases between the two ends. This CDR3 is 15 amino acids long. The CDR3: CASSQGSWNTGELFF. The CDR3 bases are TGCGCCAGCAGCCAGGGTAGTTGGAACACCGGGGAGCTGTTTTTT.

The sample holds many counts of this clonotype. The V gene is TRBV2, the J gene TRBJ2-7, with 11 bases matching TRBD2. The germline gives CDR1 SNHLY, CDR2 FYNNEI. The V gene end was trimmed by 8 bases and the J gene end by 0 bases; junction bases not matched to a gene: 6. CDR3 length: 15 amino acids. The CDR3 coding sequence is TGTGCCAGCCGTCCTAGCGGGGGGAGCTCCTACGAGCAGTACTTC. Amino acid sequence: CASRPSGGSSYEQYF.

This clonotype was picked up many times. The rearrangement joins TRBV10-3 to TRBJ2-5; D is possibly TRBD1 (6 bases). The V and J ends lost 11 bases and 5 bases respectively, with 12 bases between them. CDR1 is ENHRY and CDR2 is SYGVKD in the germline V gene. The CDR3 contains 11 residues. The CDR3 region has the DNA TGTGCCCCCCCAAGGGGGGAGACCCAGTACTTC. The encoded protein is CAPPRGETQYF.